The next 2 T cell receptor beta chains were all read from a single sample in a study of shared T cell receptors in the human thymus (TCRdb year 2021). Library creation used the immunoSEQ multiplex PCR assay. Drawn from immuneACCESS, this table holds only the in-frame rearrangements with V and J called that TCRdb kept. Clones are partly lost; checked studies trace under half to an unresolved V gene and leave the rest unexplained. In all, the sample holds hundreds of thousands of clones, and roughly 88% of those were seen once. Approximately 0.01% of the sample rests with the top ten. The data were also submitted as part of a second study, on human thymus T cells.

The sequencing sample was made of thymocytes. The receptors derive from a boy under two years old with a congenital heart defect. Donor details come from another sample of the same person, matched by shared clones.

This clone was detected once. This chain uses TRBV28 with TRBJ2-7; 7 positions match TRBD2. Germline V gene sequence: CDR1 MDHEN, CDR2 SYDVKM. This CDR3 contains 13 residues. V was pared by 7 bases and J by 4 bases, with 7 bases of the junction left unmatched. CDR3 sequence reads: CASNVSGFYEQYF. Written as DNA, the CDR3 is TGTGCCAGCAATGTTAGCGGGTTTTACGAGCAGTACTTC. The full variable domain, its missing parts supplied by reference TRBV28 and TRBJ2-7, is DVKVTQSSRYLVKRTGEKVFLECVQDMDHENMFWYRQDPGLGLRLIYFSYDVKMKEKGDIPEGYSVSREKKERFSLILESASTNQTSMYLCASNVSGFYEQYFGPGTRLTVT.

The chain links TRBV11-2 to TRBJ1-3; 8 nucleotides match TRBD1. CDR1 and CDR2 (germline): SGHAT, FQNNGV. J was trimmed by 4 bases and V by 1 base; bases with no gene match: 9. This CDR3 has 17 amino acids. The CDR3 DNA sequence: TGTGCCAGCAGCTTAGGGCAAAGGGGACAGGCGGGAAACACCATATATTTT. It is translated as CASSLGQRGQAGNTIYF.